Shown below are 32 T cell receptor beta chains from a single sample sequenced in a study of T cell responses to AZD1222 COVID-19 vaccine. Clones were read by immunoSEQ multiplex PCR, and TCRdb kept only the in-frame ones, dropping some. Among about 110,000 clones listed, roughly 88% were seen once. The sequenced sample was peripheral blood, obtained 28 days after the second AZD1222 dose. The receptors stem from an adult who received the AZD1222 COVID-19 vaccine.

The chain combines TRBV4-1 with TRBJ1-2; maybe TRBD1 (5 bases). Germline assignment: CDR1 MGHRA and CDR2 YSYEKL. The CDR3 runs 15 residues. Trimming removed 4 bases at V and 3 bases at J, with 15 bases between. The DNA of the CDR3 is TGCGCCAGCAGCCTGAGCGGGGGGTCCGACTATGGCTACACCTTC. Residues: CASSLSGGSDYGYTF.

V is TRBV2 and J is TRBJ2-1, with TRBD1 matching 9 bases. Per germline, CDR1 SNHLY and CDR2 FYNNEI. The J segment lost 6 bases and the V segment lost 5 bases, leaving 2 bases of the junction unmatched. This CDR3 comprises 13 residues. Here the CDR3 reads CASSRGQGNEQFF. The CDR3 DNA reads TGTGCCAGCAGTCGGGGACAGGGCAATGAGCAGTTCTTC.

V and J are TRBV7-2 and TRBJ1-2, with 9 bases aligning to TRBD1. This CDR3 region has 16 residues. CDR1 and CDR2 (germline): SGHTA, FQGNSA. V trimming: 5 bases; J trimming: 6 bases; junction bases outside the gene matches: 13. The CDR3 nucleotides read TGTGCCAGCAGCCAACCAATAGGGGGACAGGGCCATGGCTACACCTTC. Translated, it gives CASSQPIGGQGHGYTF.

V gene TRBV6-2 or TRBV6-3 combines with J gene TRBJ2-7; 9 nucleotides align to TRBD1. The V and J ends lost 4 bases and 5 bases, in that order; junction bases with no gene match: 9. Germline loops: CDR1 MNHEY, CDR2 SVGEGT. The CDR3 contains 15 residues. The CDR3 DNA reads TGTGCCAGCAGTTTAACCGGGACAGGGTCCCACGAGCAGTACTTC. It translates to CASSLTGTGSHEQYF.

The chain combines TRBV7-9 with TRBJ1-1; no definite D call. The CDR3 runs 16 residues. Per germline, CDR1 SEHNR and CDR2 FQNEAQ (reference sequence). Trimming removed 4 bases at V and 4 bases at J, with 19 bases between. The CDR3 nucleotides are TGTGCCAGCAGCTCCAACCCTGGCCTTTTGGGCACTGAAGCTTTCTTT. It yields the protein CASSSNPGLLGTEAFF. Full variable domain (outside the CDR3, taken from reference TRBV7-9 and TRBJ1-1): DTGVSQNPRHKITKRGQNVTFRCDPISEHNRLYWYRQTLGQGPEFLTYFQNEAQLEKSRLLSDRFSAERPKGSFSTLEIQRTEQGDSAMYLCASSSNPGLLGTEAFFGQGTRLTVV.

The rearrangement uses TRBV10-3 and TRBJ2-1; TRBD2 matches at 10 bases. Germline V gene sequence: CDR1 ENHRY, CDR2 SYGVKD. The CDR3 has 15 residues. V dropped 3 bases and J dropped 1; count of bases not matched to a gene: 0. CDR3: CAISDSGGSYNEQFF. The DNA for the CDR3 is TGTGCCATCAGTGATAGCGGGGGGTCCTACAATGAGCAGTTCTTC.

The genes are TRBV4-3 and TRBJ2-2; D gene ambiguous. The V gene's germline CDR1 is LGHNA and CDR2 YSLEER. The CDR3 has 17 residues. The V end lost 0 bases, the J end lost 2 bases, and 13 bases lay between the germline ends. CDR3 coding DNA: TGCGCCAGCAGCCAAGACCACGGTACCCGTAACACCGGGGAGCTGTTTTTT. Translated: CASSQDHGTRNTGELFF.

Here the CDR3 reads CASSLQQYGYTF. In DNA, the CDR3 is TGTGCCAGTAGTCTGCAGCAGTATGGCTACACCTTC. J is TRBJ1-2 and V is TRBV19; D is undetermined. The germline V gene encodes CDR1 LNHDA and CDR2 SQIVND (reference sequence). Trimming took off 5 bases at V and 5 bases at J, with 9 bases between the two ends. The CDR3 has 12 residues.

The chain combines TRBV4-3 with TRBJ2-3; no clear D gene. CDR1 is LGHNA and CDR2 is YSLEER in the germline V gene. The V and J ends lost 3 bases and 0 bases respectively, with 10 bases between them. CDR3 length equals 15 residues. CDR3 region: CASSQNRASTDTQYF. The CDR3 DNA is TGCGCCAGCAGCCAGAACAGAGCAAGCACAGATACGCAGTATTTT.

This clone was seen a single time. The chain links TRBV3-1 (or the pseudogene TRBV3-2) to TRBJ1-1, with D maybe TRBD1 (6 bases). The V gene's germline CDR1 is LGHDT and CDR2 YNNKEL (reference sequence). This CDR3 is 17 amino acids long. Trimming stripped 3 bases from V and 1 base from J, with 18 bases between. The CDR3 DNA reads TGTGCCAGCAGCCATACAGGGATTGCCCTCTGGAACACTGAAGCTTTCTTT. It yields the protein CASSHTGIALWNTEAFF.

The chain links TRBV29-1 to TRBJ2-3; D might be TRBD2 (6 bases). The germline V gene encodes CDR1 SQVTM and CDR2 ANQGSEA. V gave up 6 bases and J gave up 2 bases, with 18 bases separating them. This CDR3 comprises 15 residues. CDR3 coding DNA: TGCAGCGTGGGGGGATTCACGCAGTACACAGATACGCAGTATTTT. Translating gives CSVGGFTQYTDTQYF.

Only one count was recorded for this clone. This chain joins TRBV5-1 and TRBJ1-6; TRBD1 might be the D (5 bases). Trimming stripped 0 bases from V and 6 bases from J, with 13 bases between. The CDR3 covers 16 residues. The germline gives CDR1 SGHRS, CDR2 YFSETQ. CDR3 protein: CASSLVAGIGNSPLHF. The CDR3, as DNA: TGCGCCAGCAGCTTGGTGGCAGGGATCGGTAATTCACCCCTCCACTTT. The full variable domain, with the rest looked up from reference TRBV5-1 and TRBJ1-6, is KAGVTQTPRYLIKTRGQQVTLSCSPISGHRSVSWYQQTPGQGLQFLFEYFSETQRNKGNFPGRFSGRQFSNSRSEMNVSTLELGDSALYLCASSLVAGIGNSPLHFGNGTRLTVT.

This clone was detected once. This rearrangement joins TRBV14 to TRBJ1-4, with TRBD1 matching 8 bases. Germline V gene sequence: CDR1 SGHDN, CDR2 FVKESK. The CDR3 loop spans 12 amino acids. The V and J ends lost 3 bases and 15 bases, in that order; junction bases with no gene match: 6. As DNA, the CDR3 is TGTGCCAGCAGCCACAGCACAGGGGGTATGTTTTTT. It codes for CASSHSTGGMFF.

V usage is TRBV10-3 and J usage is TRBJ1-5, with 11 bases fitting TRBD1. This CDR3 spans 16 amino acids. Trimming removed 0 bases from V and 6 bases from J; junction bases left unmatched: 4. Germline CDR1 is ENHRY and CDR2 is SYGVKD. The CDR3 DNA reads TGTGCCATCAGTGAGTCAGGACAGGGGGCTGGTCAGCCCCAGCATTTT. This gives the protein CAISESGQGAGQPQHF.

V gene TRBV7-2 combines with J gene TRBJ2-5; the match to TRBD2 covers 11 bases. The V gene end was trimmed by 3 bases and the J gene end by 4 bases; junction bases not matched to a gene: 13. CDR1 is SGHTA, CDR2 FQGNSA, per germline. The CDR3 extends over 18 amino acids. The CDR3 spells CASSFSGRSGGARETQYF. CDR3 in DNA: TGTGCCAGCAGCTTCAGCGGACGTAGCGGGGGGGCCAGAGAGACCCAGTACTTC.

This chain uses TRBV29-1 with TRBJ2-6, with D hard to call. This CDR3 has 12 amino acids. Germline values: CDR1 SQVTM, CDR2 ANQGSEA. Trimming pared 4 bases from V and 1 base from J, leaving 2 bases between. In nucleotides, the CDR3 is TGCAGCGTTGCTTCTGGGGCCAACGTCCTGACTTTC. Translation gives CSVASGANVLTF. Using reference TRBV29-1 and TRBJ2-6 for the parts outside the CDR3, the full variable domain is SAVISQKPSRDICQRGTSLTIQCQVDSQVTMMFWYRQQPGQSLTLIATANQGSEATYESGFVIDKFPISRPNLTFSTLTVSNMSPEDSSIYLCSVASGANVLTFGAGSRLTVL.

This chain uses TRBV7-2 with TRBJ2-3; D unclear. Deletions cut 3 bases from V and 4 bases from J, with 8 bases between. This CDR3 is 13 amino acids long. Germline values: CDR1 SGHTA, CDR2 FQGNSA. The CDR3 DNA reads TGTGCCAGCAGCTTTTTTCCCTCAGATACGCAGTATTTT. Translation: CASSFFPSDTQYF.

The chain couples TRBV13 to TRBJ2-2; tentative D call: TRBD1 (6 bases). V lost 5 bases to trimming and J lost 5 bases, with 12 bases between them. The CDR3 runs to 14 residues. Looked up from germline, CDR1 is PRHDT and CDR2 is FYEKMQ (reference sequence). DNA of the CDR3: TGTGCCAGCAGCCAGCAGGGGTCTACCGGGGAGCTGTTTTTT. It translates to CASSQQGSTGELFF.

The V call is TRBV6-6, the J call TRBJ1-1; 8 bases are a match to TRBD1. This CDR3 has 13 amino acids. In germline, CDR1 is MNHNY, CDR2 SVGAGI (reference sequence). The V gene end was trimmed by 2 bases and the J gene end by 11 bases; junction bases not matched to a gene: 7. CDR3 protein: CASSYRQGRYAFF. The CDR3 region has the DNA TGTGCCAGCAGTTACCGACAGGGGAGGTACGCTTTCTTT.

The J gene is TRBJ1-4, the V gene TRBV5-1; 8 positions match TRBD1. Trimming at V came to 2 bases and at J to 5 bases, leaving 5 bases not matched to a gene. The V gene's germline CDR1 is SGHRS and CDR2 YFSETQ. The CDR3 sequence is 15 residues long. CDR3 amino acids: CASSLGQGMNEKLFF. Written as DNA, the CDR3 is TGCGCCAGCAGCTTAGGACAGGGTATGAATGAAAAACTGTTTTTT.

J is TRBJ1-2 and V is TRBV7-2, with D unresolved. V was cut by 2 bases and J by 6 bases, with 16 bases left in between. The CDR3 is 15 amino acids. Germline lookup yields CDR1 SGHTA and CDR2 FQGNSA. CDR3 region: CASSLNLIFRDGYTF. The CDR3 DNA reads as TGTGCCAGCAGCTTAAATTTAATCTTTAGGGATGGCTACACCTTC. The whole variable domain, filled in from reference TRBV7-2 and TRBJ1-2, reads GAGVSQSPSNKVTEKGKDVELRCDPISGHTALYWYRQSLGQGLEFLIYFQGNSAPDKSGLPSDRFSAERTGGSVSTLTIQRTQQEDSAVYLCASSLNLIFRDGYTFGSGTRLTVV.

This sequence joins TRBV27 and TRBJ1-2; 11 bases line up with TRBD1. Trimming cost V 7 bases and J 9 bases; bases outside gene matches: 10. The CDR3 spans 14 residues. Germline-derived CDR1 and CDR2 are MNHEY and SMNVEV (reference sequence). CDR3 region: CASTPGGQGVRYTF. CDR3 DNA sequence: TGTGCCAGCACCCCCGGGGGACAGGGGGTCCGCTACACCTTC.

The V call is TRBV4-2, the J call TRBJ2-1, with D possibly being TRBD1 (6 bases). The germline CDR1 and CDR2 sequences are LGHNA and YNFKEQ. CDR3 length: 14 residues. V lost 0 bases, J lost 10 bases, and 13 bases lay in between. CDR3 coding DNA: TGTGCCAGCAGCCAAGAAAAGACAGGTCTGGAGCAGTTCTTC. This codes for CASSQEKTGLEQFF.

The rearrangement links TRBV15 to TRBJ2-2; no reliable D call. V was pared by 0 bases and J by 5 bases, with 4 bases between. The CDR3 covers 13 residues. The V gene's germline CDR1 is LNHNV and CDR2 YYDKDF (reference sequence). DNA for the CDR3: TGTGCCACCAGCAGAGAGGATACCGGGGAGCTGTTTTTT. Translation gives CATSREDTGELFF.

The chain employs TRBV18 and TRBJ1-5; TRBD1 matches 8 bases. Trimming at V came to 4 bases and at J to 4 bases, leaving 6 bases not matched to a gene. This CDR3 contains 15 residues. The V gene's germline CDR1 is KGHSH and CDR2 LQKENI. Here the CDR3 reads CASSQDRVLNQPQHF. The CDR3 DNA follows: TGTGCCAGCTCACAGGACAGGGTCCTTAATCAGCCCCAGCATTTT.

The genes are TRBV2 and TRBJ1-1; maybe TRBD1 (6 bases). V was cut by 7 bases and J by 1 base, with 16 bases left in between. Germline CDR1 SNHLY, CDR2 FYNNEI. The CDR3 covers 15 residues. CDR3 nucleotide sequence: TGTGCCAGCAAGGGGGAAGGTCTCGGGAACACTGAAGCTTTCTTT. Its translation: CASKGEGLGNTEAFF.

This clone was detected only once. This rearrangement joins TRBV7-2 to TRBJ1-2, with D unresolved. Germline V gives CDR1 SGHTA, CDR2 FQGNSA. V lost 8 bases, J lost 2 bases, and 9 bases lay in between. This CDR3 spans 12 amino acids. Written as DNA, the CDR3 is TGTGCCAGCGTAGGGAGCAACTATGGCTACACCTTC. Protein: CASVGSNYGYTF.

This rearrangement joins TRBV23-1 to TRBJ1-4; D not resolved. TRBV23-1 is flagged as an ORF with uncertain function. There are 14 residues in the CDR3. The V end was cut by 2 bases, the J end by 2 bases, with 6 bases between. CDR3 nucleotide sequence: TGCGCCAGCAGTCAAGGGCCGACTAATGAAAAACTGTTTTTT. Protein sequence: CASSQGPTNEKLFF.

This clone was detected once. This CDR3 is CATSDSGAGAWTYGYTF. The CDR3 bases are TGTGCCACCAGTGATTCCGGGGCCGGGGCTTGGACTTATGGCTACACCTTC. This sequence joins TRBV24-1 and TRBJ1-2; the D gene is possibly TRBD1 (5 bases). Germline loops: CDR1 KGHDR, CDR2 SFDVKD. This CDR3 spans 17 amino acids. Trimming shortened V by 2 bases and J by 5 bases, and 20 bases separated the two germline ends.

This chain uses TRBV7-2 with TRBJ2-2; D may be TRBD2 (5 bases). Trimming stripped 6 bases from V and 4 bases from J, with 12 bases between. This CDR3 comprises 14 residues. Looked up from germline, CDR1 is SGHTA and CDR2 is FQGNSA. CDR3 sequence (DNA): TGTGCCAGCAGTGGAGTGAGGGTCACCGGGGAGCTGTTTTTT. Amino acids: CASSGVRVTGELFF. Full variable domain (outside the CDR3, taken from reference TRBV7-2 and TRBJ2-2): GAGVSQSPSNKVTEKGKDVELRCDPISGHTALYWYRQSLGQGLEFLIYFQGNSAPDKSGLPSDRFSAERTGGSVSTLTIQRTQQEDSAVYLCASSGVRVTGELFFGEGSRLTVL.

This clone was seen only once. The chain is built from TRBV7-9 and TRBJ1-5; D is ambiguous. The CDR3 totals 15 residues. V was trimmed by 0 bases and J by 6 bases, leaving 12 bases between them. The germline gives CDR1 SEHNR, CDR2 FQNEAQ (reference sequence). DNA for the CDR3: TGTGCCAGCAGCTTAGCCGCCGGACCCCGTCAGCCCCAGCATTTT. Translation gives CASSLAAGPRQPQHF.

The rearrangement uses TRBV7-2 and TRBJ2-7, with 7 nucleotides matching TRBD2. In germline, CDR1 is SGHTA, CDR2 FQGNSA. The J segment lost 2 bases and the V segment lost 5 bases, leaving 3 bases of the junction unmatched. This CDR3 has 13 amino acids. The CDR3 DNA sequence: TGTGCCAGCAGCCAGGGACTAACCTACGAGCAGTACTTC. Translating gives CASSQGLTYEQYF.